A selection of T cell receptor beta chains follows, all from one sample in a study of identical twins. One entry per CDR3 protein, called by TCRdb with MiXCR from the 5' RACE reads. In the table there are a few hundred thousand distinct CDR3 sequences, 7.5% to 10% of which are singletons. The same sample was also studied in work on yellow fever vaccine responses in identical twins.

Sequencing used PBMCs. Source of these receptors: a young woman in good health. Both conserved end residues are part of each CDR3. The order of the fields is J gene, clone size, D gene, V gene, CDR3 protein, CDR3 DNA. A D gene is named only where the DNA matches it firmly. Some rows have no size entry. The others give once, few or many, or a class for an expanded clone.

TRBJ1-5,-,-,TRBV3-1,CASSWAGYNQPQHF,TGTGCCAGCAGCTGGGCGGGGTACAATCAGCCCCAGCATTTT
TRBJ2-1,few,-,TRBV5-6,CASSWQGVDEQFF,TGTGCCAGCAGCTGGCAGGGTGTAGATGAGCAGTTCTTC
TRBJ2-7,few,-,TRBV20-1,CSARVVLYEQYF,TGCAGTGCTAGAGTGGTACTCTACGAGCAGTACTTC
TRBJ1-4,-,-,TRBV20-1,CSAISRQNQKLFF,TGCAGTGCTATTTCGAGGCAAAATCAAAAACTGTTTTTT
TRBJ1-5,few,TRBD1,TRBV15,CATSRDRGFNQPQHF,TGTGCCACCAGCAGGGACAGGGGTTTCAATCAGCCCCAGCATTTT
TRBJ1-6,many,-,TRBV7-9,CASSLGVAEYSPLHF,TGTGCCAGCAGCTTAGGTGTGGCAGAGTACTCACCCCTCCACTTT
TRBJ2-3,-,TRBD2,TRBV12-3/TRBV12-4,CASSLELAGEADTQYF,TGTGCCAGCAGTTTAGAACTAGCGGGAGAGGCAGATACGCAGTATTTT
TRBJ2-2,few,TRBD2,TRBV6-5,CASSYSLASGNTGELFF,TGTGCCAGCAGTTACTCTCTAGCTAGCGGAAACACCGGGGAGCTGTTTTTT
TRBJ2-3,-,-,TRBV20-1,CSARDQTAESTDTQYF,TGCAGTGCTAGAGACCAAACCGCCGAAAGCACAGATACGCAGTATTTT
TRBJ2-5,-,-,TRBV27,CASSPPRDTKETQYF,TGTGCCAGCAGTCCGCCCCGGGACACCAAAGAGACCCAGTACTTC
TRBJ2-7,-,-,TRBV6-2/TRBV6-3,CASSRSTLTGTLYEQYF,TGTGCCAGCAGCCGTTCAACTCTGACAGGTACCTTATACGAGCAGTACTTC